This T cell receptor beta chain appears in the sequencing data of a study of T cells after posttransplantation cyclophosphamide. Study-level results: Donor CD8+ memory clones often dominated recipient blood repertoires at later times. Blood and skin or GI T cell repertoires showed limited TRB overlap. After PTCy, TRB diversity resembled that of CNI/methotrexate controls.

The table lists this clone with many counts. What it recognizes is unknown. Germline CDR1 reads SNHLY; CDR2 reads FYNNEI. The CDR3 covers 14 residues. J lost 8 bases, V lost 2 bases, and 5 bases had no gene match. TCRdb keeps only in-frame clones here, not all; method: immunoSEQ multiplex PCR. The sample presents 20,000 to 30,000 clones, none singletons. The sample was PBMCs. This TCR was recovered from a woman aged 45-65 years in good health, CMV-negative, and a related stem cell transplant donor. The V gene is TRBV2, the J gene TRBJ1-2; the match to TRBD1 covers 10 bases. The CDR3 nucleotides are TGTGCCAGCAGTGAAACGGGACAGGGGCAGGGCTACACCTTC. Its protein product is CASSETGQGQGYTF.